Listed below are T cell receptor beta chains from one sample, sequenced in a study of response to subunit inactivated influenza vaccine. Using its own MiXCR run on the RT-PCR reads, TCRdb lists one record per CDR3 protein. The sample contains 150,000 to 200,000 distinct CDR3 sequences, around 12% of which appear only once. The data were also submitted as part of a second study, on T cells expressing NK-cell markers.

Sequenced material: CD8+ T cells sorted from PBMCs, taken roughly 13 days after vaccination. The receptors shown here come from a man between 50 and 59 years old who received an inactivated influenza vaccine. Each CDR3 is given with its conserved first and last residue. A D gene is named only where the DNA matches it firmly. Expanded clones are given a class, and other clones once, few, many or no size at all.

J	V	size	D	CDR3	DNA
TRBJ2-1	TRBV7-6	few	NA	CASSLREIYNEQFF	TGTGCCAGCAGCTTACGGGAGATTTACAATGAGCAGTTCTTC
TRBJ1-5	TRBV29-1	NA	TRBD1	CSVRQGASQPQHF	TGCAGCGTGCGACAGGGGGCCAGTCAGCCCCAGCATTTT
TRBJ2-1	TRBV28	NA	NA	CASSFSRDNPYNEQFF	TGTGCCAGCAGTTTTTCCCGGGACAACCCCTACAATGAGCAGTTCTTC
TRBJ2-7	TRBV20-1	few	TRBD2	CSVLAGESYEQYF	TGCAGTGTCCTAGCGGGAGAGTCCTACGAGCAGTACTTC
TRBJ1-2	TRBV20-1	few	NA	CSARDMAAANYGYTF	TGCAGTGCTAGAGATATGGCTGCAGCTAACTATGGCTACACCTTC
TRBJ2-7	TRBV6-1	few	TRBD1	CASRRRDSVSYEQYF	TGTGCCAGCAGACGCCGGGACAGCGTTTCCTACGAGCAGTACTTC
TRBJ2-1	TRBV7-8	NA	TRBD2	CASSLAARTSWVNEQFF	TGTGCCAGCAGCTTAGCGGCTAGGACTAGCTGGGTAAATGAGCAGTTCTTC
TRBJ2-1	TRBV12-3/TRBV12-4	many	TRBD2	CASQIAGDYEQFF	TGTGCCAGCCAAATAGCGGGAGACTATGAGCAGTTCTTC
TRBJ2-5	TRBV5-1	NA	TRBD2	CASSLEVTSGDPGETQYF	TGCGCCAGCAGCTTGGAGGTGACTAGCGGGGACCCTGGAGAGACCCAGTACTTC
TRBJ1-5	TRBV12-3/TRBV12-4	few	NA	CASTIPGAAQHF	TGTGCCAGCACTATACCGGGTGCAGCCCAGCATTTT
TRBJ2-4	TRBV5-1	many	TRBD1	CASSRDRGPHRLAKNIQYF	TGCGCCAGCAGCCGGGACAGGGGTCCCCACCGCTTAGCCAAAAACATTCAGTACTTC
TRBJ2-5	TRBV5-5	NA	NA	CASSYSRDPRTTQYF	TGTGCCAGCAGCTATTCCCGGGACCCACGAACGACCCAGTACTTC
TRBJ2-1	TRBV28	NA	NA	CASTIRHHRDEQFF	TGTGCCAGCACTATTCGACACCACCGGGATGAGCAGTTCTTC
TRBJ2-2	TRBV4-3	many	NA	CASSQYLEANTGELFF	TGCGCCAGCAGCCAATATCTAGAGGCTAACACCGGGGAGCTGTTTTTT
TRBJ2-7	TRBV20-1	few	NA	CSAFGAYEQYF	TGCAGTGCTTTCGGGGCCTACGAGCAGTACTTC
TRBJ1-2	TRBV5-1	few	NA	CASSLDPNNYGYTF	TGCGCCAGCAGCTTGGACCCCAATAACTATGGCTACACCTTC
TRBJ1-1	TRBV12-3/TRBV12-4	many	NA	CASSPTVNTEAFF	TGTGCCAGCAGTCCTACAGTGAACACTGAAGCTTTCTTT
TRBJ1-2	TRBV7-9	few	NA	CASSSPSGYTF	TGTGCCAGCAGTTCCCCTAGTGGCTACACCTTC
TRBJ2-2	TRBV4-3	many	TRBD2	CASSPLAGGTGELFF	TGCGCCAGCAGCCCGCTAGCGGGAGGCACCGGGGAGCTGTTTTTT
TRBJ2-5	TRBV7-2	NA	NA	CASSLLRNYPIEETQYF	TGTGCCAGCAGCCTCCTCCGAAACTACCCTATCGAGGAGACCCAGTACTTC
TRBJ2-7	TRBV7-2	NA	NA	CASSLGGSGDEQYF	TGTGCCAGCAGCTTAGGAGGGAGTGGCGACGAGCAGTACTTC
TRBJ2-5	TRBV7-8	NA	TRBD2	CASRRGALETQYF	TGTGCCAGCAGGCGGGGGGCGCTTGAGACCCAGTACTTC
TRBJ2-1	TRBV20-1	NA	TRBD2	CSARDSSGGSSYNEQFF	TGCAGTGCTAGAGATTCTAGCGGGGGGAGCTCCTACAATGAGCAGTTCTTC
TRBJ1-5	TRBV15	many	NA	CATSGRGGNQPQHF	TGTGCCACCAGCGGCAGGGGCGGCAATCAGCCCCAGCATTTT
TRBJ2-5	TRBV6-2/TRBV6-3	few	TRBD1	CASTLGQYQETQYF	TGTGCCAGCACCTTGGGACAGTACCAAGAGACCCAGTACTTC
TRBJ2-1	TRBV5-6	NA	TRBD1	CASSKGQYNEQFF	TGTGCCAGCAGCAAGGGACAGTACAATGAGCAGTTCTTC
TRBJ1-2	TRBV20-1	few	TRBD1	CSAPGTGGASNYGYTF	TGCAGTGCCCCAGGGACAGGGGGCGCGTCTAACTATGGCTACACCTTC